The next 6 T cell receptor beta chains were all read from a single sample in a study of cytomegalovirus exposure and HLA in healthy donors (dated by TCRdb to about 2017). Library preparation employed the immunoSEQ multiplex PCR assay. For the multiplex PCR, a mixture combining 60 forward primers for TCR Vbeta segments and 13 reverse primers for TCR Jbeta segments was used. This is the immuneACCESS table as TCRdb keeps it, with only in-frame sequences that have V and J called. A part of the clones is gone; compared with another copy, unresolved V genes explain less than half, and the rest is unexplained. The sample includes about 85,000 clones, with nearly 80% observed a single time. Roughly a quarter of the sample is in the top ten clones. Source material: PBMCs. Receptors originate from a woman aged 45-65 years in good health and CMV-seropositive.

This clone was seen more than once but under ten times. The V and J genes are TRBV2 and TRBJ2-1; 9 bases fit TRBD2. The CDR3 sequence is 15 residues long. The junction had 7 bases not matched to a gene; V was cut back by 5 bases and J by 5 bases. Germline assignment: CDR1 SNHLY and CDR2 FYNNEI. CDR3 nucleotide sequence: TGTGCCAGCAGTCTTGGCGGGAGGGCCCACAATGAGCAGTTCTTC. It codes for CASSLGGRAHNEQFF.

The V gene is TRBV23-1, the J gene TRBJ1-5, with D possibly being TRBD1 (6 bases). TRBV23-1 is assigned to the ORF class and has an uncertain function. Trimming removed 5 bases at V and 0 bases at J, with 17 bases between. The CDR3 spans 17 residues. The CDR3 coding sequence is TGCGCCAGCAGTGCTTGGACAGATCTATATAGCAATCAGCCCCAGCATTTT. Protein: CASSAWTDLYSNQPQHF.

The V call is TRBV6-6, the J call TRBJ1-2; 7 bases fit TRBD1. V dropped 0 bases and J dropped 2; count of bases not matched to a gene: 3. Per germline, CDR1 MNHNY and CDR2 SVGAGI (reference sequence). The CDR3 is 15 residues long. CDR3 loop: CASSYSIQGNYGYTF. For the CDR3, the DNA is TGTGCCAGCAGTTACTCGATACAGGGGAACTATGGCTACACCTTC.

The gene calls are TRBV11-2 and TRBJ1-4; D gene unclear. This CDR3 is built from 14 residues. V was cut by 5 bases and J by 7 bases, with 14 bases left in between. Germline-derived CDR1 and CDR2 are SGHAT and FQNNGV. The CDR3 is CASSTRWAAEKLFF. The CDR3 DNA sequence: TGTGCCAGCAGCACACGCTGGGCAGCTGAAAAACTGTTTTTT.

The CDR3 bases are TGCGCCAGCAGCCAACTAATGACCGGGAGCTCCTACGAGCAGTACTTC. This sequence encodes CASSQLMTGSSYEQYF. The chain joins TRBV5-1 to TRBJ2-7; tentative D call: TRBD2 (6 bases). Germline CDR1 and CDR2: SGHRS and YFSETQ. With 4 bases removed from V and 0 bases from J, the gap between germline ends came to 17 bases. The CDR3 is made up of 16 amino acids.

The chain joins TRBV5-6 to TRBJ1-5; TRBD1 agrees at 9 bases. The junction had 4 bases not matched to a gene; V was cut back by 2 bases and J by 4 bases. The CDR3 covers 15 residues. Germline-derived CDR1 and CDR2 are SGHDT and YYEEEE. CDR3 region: CASSLSGTGNQPQHF. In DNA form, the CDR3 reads TGTGCCAGCAGCTTATCCGGGACAGGGAATCAGCCCCAGCATTTT.